This T cell receptor (beta chain) originates from a study of PD-1 blockade in classical Hodgkin lymphoma. In the study overall: Patients were administered nivolumab (3 mg/kg intravenously) every 2 weeks.

The length of the CDR3 is 16 residues. The V gene lost 2 bases and the J gene lost 0 bases, with 10 bases spanning the gap. Germline loops: CDR1 MGHRA, CDR2 YSYEKL. There was relapse after autologous stem cell transplantation in every patient, and there was variation in brentuximab vedotin exposure. With regard to this clone: Its antigen is currently unknown.

The assay was immunoSEQ multiplex PCR, and TCRdb's table has in-frame clones only and misses some. There are around 36,000 clones in the sample; 80% to 90% occur only once, and 9% to 10% lies in the top ten. Broader study findings: CD4+ TCR diversity climbed significantly by C4D1, unlike CD8+ TCR diversity.

The chain carries TRBV4-1 and TRBJ2-2; no clear D gene. This sequence originates from a human donor with classical Hodgkin lymphoma. The sequences come from peripheral blood mononuclear cells (PBMCs), collected at baseline. The CDR3 DNA reads TGCGCCAGCAGCCAAAACCTGGCCACGAACACCGGGGAGCTGTTTTTT. It is translated as CASSQNLATNTGELFF.